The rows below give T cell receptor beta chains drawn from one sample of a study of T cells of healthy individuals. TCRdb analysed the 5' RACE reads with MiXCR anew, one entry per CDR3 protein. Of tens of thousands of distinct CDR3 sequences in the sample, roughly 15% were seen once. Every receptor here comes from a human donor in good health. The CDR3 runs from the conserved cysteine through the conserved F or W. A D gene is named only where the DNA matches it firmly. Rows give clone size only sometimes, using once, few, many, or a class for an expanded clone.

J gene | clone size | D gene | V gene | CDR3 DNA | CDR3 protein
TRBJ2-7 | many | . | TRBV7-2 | TGTGCCAGCAGCTATGGGACCTCTTATGCGCAGTACTTC | CASSYGTSYAQYF
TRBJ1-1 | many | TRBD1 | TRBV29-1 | TGCAGCGTTGAAGAGGCAGGGGGGATGAACACTGAAGCTTTCTTT | CSVEEAGGMNTEAFF
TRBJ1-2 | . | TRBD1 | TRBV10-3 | TGTGCCATCAGTGGAGCGGGTGCGACAGGGATGACTGGCTACACCTTC | CAISGAGATGMTGYTF
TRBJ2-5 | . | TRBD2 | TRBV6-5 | TGTGCCAGCAGTTACGCGGGAGTTGAGACCCAGTACTTC | CASSYAGVETQYF
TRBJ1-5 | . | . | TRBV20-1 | TGCAGTGCTAGAGATAGATTGGGGGGCATCGGCCCCCAGCATTTT | CSARDRLGGIGPQHF
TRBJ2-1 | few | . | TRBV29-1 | TGCAGCGTTGGGATCACCGGGACGAATGAGCAGTTCTTC | CSVGITGTNEQFF
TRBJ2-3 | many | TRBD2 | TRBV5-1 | TGCGCCAGCAGTACTAGCGGGACAGATACGCAGTATTTT | CASSTSGTDTQYF
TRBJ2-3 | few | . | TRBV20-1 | TGCAGTGAGGCAGGCACAGATACGCAGTATTTT | CSEAGTDTQYF
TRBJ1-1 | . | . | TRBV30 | TGTGCCTGGACTACGACTTTGGCGAGGAACACTGAAGCTTTCTTT | CAWTTTLARNTEAFF
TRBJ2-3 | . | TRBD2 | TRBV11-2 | TGTGCCAGCACACTAGCGGGCACTAGCACAGATACGCAGTATTTT | CASTLAGTSTDTQYF
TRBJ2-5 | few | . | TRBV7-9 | TGTGCCAGCAGCTTGACCCAGGGGGGCCAAGAGACCCAGTACTTC | CASSLTQGGQETQYF
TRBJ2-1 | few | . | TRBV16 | TGTGCCAGCAGCTTCAACAGTGGGGGTCAGCAGTTCTTC | CASSFNSGGQQFF
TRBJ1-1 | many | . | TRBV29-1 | TGCAGCGTTGGTGTTCTGGGGCGGAACACTGAAGCTTTCTTT | CSVGVLGRNTEAFF
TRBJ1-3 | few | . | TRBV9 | TGTGCCAGCAGCGCACAAGATCTTGGAAACACCATATATTTT | CASSAQDLGNTIYF
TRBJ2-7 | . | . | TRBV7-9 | TGTGCCAGCACCCTTTCGGGGTCCTACGAGCAGTACTTC | CASTLSGSYEQYF
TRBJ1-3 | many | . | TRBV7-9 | TGTGCCAGCAGCTTAAATTTGGACAGAGAAAACACCATATATTTT | CASSLNLDRENTIYF
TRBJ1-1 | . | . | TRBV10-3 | TGTGCCATCAGTGCTCCGTCGAACACTGAAGCTTTCTTT | CAISAPSNTEAFF
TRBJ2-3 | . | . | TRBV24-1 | TGTGCCACCAGTGACTCCCGGACCCTACCCACAGATACGCAGTATTTT | CATSDSRTLPTDTQYF
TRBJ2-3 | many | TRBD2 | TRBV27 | TGTGCCAGCAGTTTAGGGGAACTGGCGGGAGGGTCAGATACGCAGTATTTT | CASSLGELAGGSDTQYF
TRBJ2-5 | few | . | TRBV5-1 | TGCGCCAGCAGCTTAGTAGGACTCCAAGAGACCCAGTACTTC | CASSLVGLQETQYF
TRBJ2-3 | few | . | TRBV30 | TGTGCCTGGAGCCCACTACAGGGAGGACTGGTGAGTGGCACAGATACGCAGTATTTT | CAWSPLQGGLVSGTDTQYF
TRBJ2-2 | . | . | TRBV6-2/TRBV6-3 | TGTGCCAGCAGTTTAAAGGGCTCGGACACCGGGGAGCTGTTTTTT | CASSLKGSDTGELFF
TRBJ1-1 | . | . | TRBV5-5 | TGTGCCAGCAGCCTATTGACCGCCACTGAAGCTTTCTTT | CASSLLTATEAFF
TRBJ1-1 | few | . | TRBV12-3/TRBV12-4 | TGTGCCAGCAGTTGGGGGGGAGAGGCTTTCTTT | CASSWGGEAFF
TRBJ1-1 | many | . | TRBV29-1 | TGCAGCGTTGGTGGGACTGAAGCTTTCTTT | CSVGGTEAFF
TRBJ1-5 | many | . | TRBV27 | TGTGCCAGCAGAAAAGGTATCTATAGCAATCAGCCCCAGCATTTT | CASRKGIYSNQPQHF
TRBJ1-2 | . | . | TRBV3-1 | TGTGCCAGCAGTCGGACAGCTCTCTATGGCTACACCTTC | CASSRTALYGYTF
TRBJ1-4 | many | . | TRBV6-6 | TGTGCCAGCAGTCCCGGATCCACCTTAGAACCCAATGAAAAACTGTTTTTT | CASSPGSTLEPNEKLFF
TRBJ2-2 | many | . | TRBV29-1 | TGCAGCGGGATCAAGACTAACACCGGGGAGCTGTTTTTT | CSGIKTNTGELFF
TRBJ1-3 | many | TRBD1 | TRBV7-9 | TGTGCCAGCAGCCGGGACAGGGGCGACACCATATATTTT | CASSRDRGDTIYF
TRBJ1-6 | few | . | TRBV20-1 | TGCAGTGCCGAAGGACAGTATAATTCACCCCTCCACTTT | CSAEGQYNSPLHF
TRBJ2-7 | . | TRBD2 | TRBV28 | TGTGCCAGCAGTACGCCTAGCGGGTGGAGCTCCTACGAGCAGTACTTC | CASSTPSGWSSYEQYF
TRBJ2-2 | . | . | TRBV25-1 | TGTGCCAGCAGCGGGACCGGTGGAACCGGGGAGCTGTTTTTT | CASSGTGGTGELFF
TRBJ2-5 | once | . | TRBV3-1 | TGTGCCAGCAGCCACGGATACCAAGAGACCCAGTACTTC | CASSHGYQETQYF
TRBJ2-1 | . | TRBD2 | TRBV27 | TGTGCCAGCAGTTTTGGACTAGCGGGAGACTACAATGAGCAGTTCTTC | CASSFGLAGDYNEQFF
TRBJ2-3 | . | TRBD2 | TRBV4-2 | TGTGCCAGCAGCCCCTTAGTAGCGGGAGGAACAGATACGCAGTATTTT | CASSPLVAGGTDTQYF
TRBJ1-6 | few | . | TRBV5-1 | TGCGCCAGCAGCTTGGATGGGGGCTCACCCCTCCACTTT | CASSLDGGSPLHF
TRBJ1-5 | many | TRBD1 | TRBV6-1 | TGTGCCAGCAGTGAAGAGGACGGGACAGGGGGTCAGCCCCAGCATTTT | CASSEEDGTGGQPQHF